This is a list of T cell receptor beta chains from one sample in a study of blood T cell repertoires in COVID-19. Clones were sequenced by immunoSEQ multiplex PCR, and TCRdb holds only the in-frame ones, with some missing. This sample has some 200,000 clones, with approximately 90% found just once. Sequenced: peripheral blood. Source of these receptors: a man younger than 35 with active or convalescent COVID-19. Both conserved end residues are part of each CDR3. The order of the fields is V gene, CDR3 length, J gene, CDR3 protein.

TRBV3-1/TRBV3-2,15,TRBJ2-1,CASSLGLAGRNEQFF
TRBV15,14,TRBJ2-7,CATSGYRGSYEQYF
TRBV11-2,13,TRBJ2-1,CASSEPGYNEQFF
TRBV19,13,TRBJ2-7,CASSITGTGEQYF
TRBV19,13,TRBJ1-2,CASREGQIYGYTF
TRBV10-3,17,TRBJ2-1,CAIGKGIAGSSYNEQFF
TRBV24-1,15,TRBJ1-5,CATSDSGESNQPQHF
TRBV11-1,16,TRBJ2-1,CASSPDSQGAYNEQFF
TRBV6-2/TRBV6-3,15,TRBJ2-7,CASSLQGAVLYEQYF
TRBV19,13,TRBJ1-1,CATTPQPGPAAFF
TRBV7-9,14,TRBJ2-7,CASSPGQGVDEQYF
TRBV6-1,12,TRBJ1-2,CASIDGFYGYTF
TRBV2,14,TRBJ1-1,CASSANRESTEAFF
TRBV7-8,15,TRBJ1-5,CASSWGTGSNQPQHF
TRBV24-1,16,TRBJ2-1,CATSDTNRDKNNEQFF
TRBV1,16,TRBJ2-5,CTSSHGTSGGQETQYF